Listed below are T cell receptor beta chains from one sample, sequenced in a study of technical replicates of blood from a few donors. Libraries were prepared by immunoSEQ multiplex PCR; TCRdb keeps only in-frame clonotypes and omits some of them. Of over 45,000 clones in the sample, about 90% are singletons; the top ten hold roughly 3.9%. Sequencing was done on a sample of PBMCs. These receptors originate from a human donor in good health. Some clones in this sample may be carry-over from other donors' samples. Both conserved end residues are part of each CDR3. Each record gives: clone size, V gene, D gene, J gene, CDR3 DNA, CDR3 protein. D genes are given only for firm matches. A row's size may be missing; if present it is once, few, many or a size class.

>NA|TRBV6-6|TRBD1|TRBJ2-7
TGTGCCAGCAGTTACCGACAGGGGGACTACGAGCAGTACTTC
CASSYRQGDYEQYF
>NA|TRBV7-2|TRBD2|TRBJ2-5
TGTGCCAGCAGCGATTTGGGGGGGAATTGGGAGACCCAGTACTTC
CASSDLGGNWETQYF
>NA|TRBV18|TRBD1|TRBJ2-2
TGTGCCAGCTCACCTCACGCGCCGACAGGGGCGTACACCGGGGAGCTGTTTTTT
CASSPHAPTGAYTGELFF
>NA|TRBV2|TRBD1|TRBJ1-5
TGTGCCAGCACTACCCTCAGGACAGGGAATGGCAATCAGCCCCAGCATTTT
CASTTLRTGNGNQPQHF
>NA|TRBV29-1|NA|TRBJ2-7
TGCAGCGTTGAAAATCGGGGTCCCGCCGGCGAGCAGTACTTC
CSVENRGPAGEQYF
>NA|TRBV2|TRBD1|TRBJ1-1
TGTGCCAGCAGTGGACAGGGGATCGGCACTGAAGCTTTCTTT
CASSGQGIGTEAFF
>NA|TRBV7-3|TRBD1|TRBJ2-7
TGTGCCAGCAGCATCGGGACAGGGGGTTCGTACGAGCAGTACTTC
CASSIGTGGSYEQYF
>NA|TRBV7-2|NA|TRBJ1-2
TGTGCCAGCAGGTCAGGGGACTATGGCTACACCTTC
CASRSGDYGYTF
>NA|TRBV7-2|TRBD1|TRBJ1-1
TGTGCCAGCAGCTCGAGGACAGGGGGCTTGAACACTGAAGCTTTCTTT
CASSSRTGGLNTEAFF
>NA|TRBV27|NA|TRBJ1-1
TGTGCCAGCAGTTTATCGAGACAGGCCACGAACACTGAAGCTTTCTTT
CASSLSRQATNTEAFF
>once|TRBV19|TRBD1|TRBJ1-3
TGTGCCAGTAGTTTGGACAGGAGAGACACCATATATTTT
CASSLDRRDTIYF
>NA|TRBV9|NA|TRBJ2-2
TGTGCCAGCAGCCAGCGGGACACCGGGGAGCTGTTTTTT
CASSQRDTGELFF
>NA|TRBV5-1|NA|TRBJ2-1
TGCGCCAGCAGCTTGCCGTCAGGTAGCAATGAGCAGTTCTTC
CASSLPSGSNEQFF
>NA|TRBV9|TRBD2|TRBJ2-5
TGTGCCAGCAGCAAATCCGGGGGGTATCGGCAAGAGACCCAGTACTTC
CASSKSGGYRQETQYF
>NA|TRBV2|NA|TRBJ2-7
TGTGCCAGCCATCTGGAGTACGAGCAGTACTTC
CASHLEYEQYF
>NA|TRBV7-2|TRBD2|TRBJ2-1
TGTGCCAGCAGCTTTAGCGGGAGTGGGGCTGGCGAGCAGTTCTTC
CASSFSGSGAGEQFF
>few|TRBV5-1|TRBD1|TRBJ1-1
TGCGCCAGCAGCTTGGGGACAGGGGGATTGAACACTGAAGCTTTCTTT
CASSLGTGGLNTEAFF
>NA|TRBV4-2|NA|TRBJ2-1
TGTGCCAGCAGCCAAGAAGCTAGCGCACAAACAACGTCCCACAATGAGCAGTTCTTC
CASSQEASAQTTSHNEQFF
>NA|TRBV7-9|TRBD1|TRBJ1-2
TGTGCCAGCAGCTTAGAGGGGGCAGGTGGCTACACCTTC
CASSLEGAGGYTF
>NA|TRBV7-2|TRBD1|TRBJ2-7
TGTGCCAGCAGCTCCAGGGACAGGGGCCTCTACAGCTCCTACGAGCAGTACTTC
CASSSRDRGLYSSYEQYF
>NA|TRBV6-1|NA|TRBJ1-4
TGTGCCAGCAGTGATAGTGAGTGGGTCGGGGAAAAACTGTTTTTT
CASSDSEWVGEKLFF
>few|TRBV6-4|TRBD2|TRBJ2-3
TGTGCCAGCAGTCCCGAGGGTGAAGCGGGGCAGGATACGCAGTATTTT
CASSPEGEAGQDTQYF